Presented here are 15 T cell receptor beta chains from one specimen sequenced in a study of regulatory T cells in long-lasting Graves disease. Sequencing libraries for TCR beta were prepared with iRepertoire HTBI primers and Arm-PCR of CDR3 regions. TCRdb reanalysed the multiplex PCR reads using MiXCR and keeps one entry per CDR3 protein. The repertoire has nearly 350,000 distinct CDR3 sequences, less than 20% of them found once; the top ten carry 25% to 35%. Time point meaning: persistent/refractory GD, antithyroid drugs over 5 years with positive TRAb. After RNA was extracted from PBMCs, the TCR library was made from it. The starting material was peripheral blood mononuclear cells (PBMCs), obtained when the disease was refractory, from a patient treated with antithyroid drugs. The receptors were sampled from a female donor with Graves disease.

Comment on this clonotype: This could be a read error, since a much larger clone is one nucleotide away. Given the absence of the conserved phenylalanine or tryptophan at the CDR3 end, a read error is likely. V is TRBV6-1 and J is TRBJ2-5; 9 positions match TRBD2. Unmatched junction bases numbered 8, after V lost 8 bases and J lost 7 bases. CDR1 is MNHNS, CDR2 SASEGT, per germline. CDR3 length equals 13 residues. CDR3 loop: CASHLLAGRTQYL. The CDR3 DNA is TGTGCCAGCCATCTGCTAGCGGGACGGACCCAGTACCTC.

CDR3 loop: CASSLTAGSGNTIYF. CDR3 coding DNA: TGTGCCAGCAGCTTAACCGCCGGCTCTGGAAACACCATATATTTT. This chain joins TRBV7-3 and TRBJ1-3, with D unclear. CDR1 and CDR2 (germline): SGHTA, FQGTGA. V lost 0 bases and J lost 0, with 6 bases in between. CDR3 length equals 15 residues.

This chain links TRBV10-3 with TRBJ2-7; 7 bases fit TRBD1. This CDR3 comprises 20 residues. V gave up 2 bases and J gave up 0 bases; unmatched junction bases: 19. The germline CDR1 and CDR2 sequences are ENHRY and SYGVKD. Here the CDR3 reads CAISENPGTVKIGSSYEQYF. The CDR3 region has the DNA TGTGCCATCAGTGAGAATCCCGGGACAGTAAAAATAGGCAGCTCCTACGAGCAGTACTTC.

The chain has TRBV7-6 and TRBJ2-1, with D tentatively TRBD1 (6 bases). The length of the CDR3 is 15 residues. With 2 bases removed from V and 3 bases from J, the gap between germline ends came to 11 bases. The germline V gene has CDR1 SGHVS and CDR2 FNYEAQ. CDR3 nucleotides: TGTGCCAGCAGCTTACGGGGACAAAACTACAATGAGCAGTTCTTC. This gives the protein CASSLRGQNYNEQFF.

The chain carries TRBV5-6 and TRBJ2-2; TRBD2 is a possible D gene (6 bases). The CDR3 consists of 15 residues. CDR1 is SGHDT, CDR2 YYEEEE, per germline. Deletions cut 1 base from V and 5 bases from J, with 12 bases between. The CDR3 sequence: CASSLMAGRTGELFF. CDR3 nucleotides: TGTGCCAGCAGCTTGATGGCGGGAAGGACCGGGGAGCTGTTTTTT.

This clonotype was recorded a few times. The chain is built from TRBV11-1 and TRBJ2-2; D may correspond to TRBD1 or TRBD2 (5 bases each). CDR1 is SGHAT and CDR2 is FQDESV in the germline V gene (reference sequence). This CDR3 spans 15 amino acids. V was trimmed by 2 bases and J by 4 bases, leaving 11 bases between them. The CDR3 nucleotides are TGTGCCAGCAGCTTAAGGGCAGGGACCACCGGGGAGCTGTTTTTT. Residues: CASSLRAGTTGELFF.

The table lists this clonotype with many counts. The J gene is TRBJ1-6, the V gene TRBV7-3; 11 bases fit TRBD1. Germline CDR1 reads SGHTA; CDR2 reads FQGTGA. The CDR3 extends over 15 amino acids. With V trimmed by 3 bases and J by 7 bases, 2 bases remained unmatched. CDR3 in DNA: TGTGCCAGCAGCTTCGGGACAGGGGGAAATTCACCCCTCCACTTT. This codes for CASSFGTGGNSPLHF.

This sequence joins TRBV28 and TRBJ1-2; D is possibly TRBD1 (5 bases). This CDR3 has 12 amino acids. V lost 2 bases and J 7 bases, leaving 8 bases between the germline ends. Germline CDR1 and CDR2: MDHEN and SYDVKM. The CDR3 protein is CASSLIGGGYTF. DNA for the CDR3: TGTGCCAGCAGTTTAATCGGGGGTGGCTACACCTTC.

This clonotype was seen many times. CDR3 coding DNA: TGTGCCAGCAGCCCCCGTCGGAGGATCTCGGAAGGCTACACCTTC. It codes for CASSPRRRISEGYTF. The V gene is TRBV7-9, the J gene TRBJ1-2, with D unresolved. There are 15 residues in the CDR3. V lost 5 bases and J lost 8, with 21 bases in between. Germline lookup yields CDR1 SEHNR and CDR2 FQNEAQ (reference sequence).

Ten or more counts support this clonotype. CDR3 sequence reads: CATSRDPRGQEDGYTF. The DNA of the CDR3 is TGTGCCACCAGCAGAGATCCTAGAGGGCAGGAGGATGGCTACACCTTC. The chain combines TRBV15 with TRBJ1-2; D remains ambiguous. The V end lost 0 bases, the J end lost 6 bases, and 17 bases lay between the germline ends. Germline CDR1 LNHNV, CDR2 YYDKDF (reference sequence). This CDR3 has 16 amino acids.

V usage is TRBV7-3 and J usage is TRBJ1-6; D may be TRBD1 (5 bases). Per germline, CDR1 SGHTA and CDR2 FQGTGA. The germline V and J ends were trimmed by 5 bases and 3 bases, with 5 bases remaining between them. CDR3 length: 13 amino acids. The DNA for the CDR3 is TGTGCCAGCAGCGGGGGCTATAATTCACCCCTCCACTTT. This translates into CASSGGYNSPLHF.

The rearrangement uses TRBV7-9 and TRBJ1-5, with D possibly TRBD1 on 5 matching bases. Trimming stripped 3 bases from V and 4 bases from J, with 16 bases between. Looked up from germline, CDR1 is SEHNR and CDR2 is FQNEAQ (reference sequence). The CDR3 covers 16 residues. The chain's CDR3 is CASSFLDTRENQPQHF. The CDR3 DNA is TGTGCCAGCAGCTTCTTGGACACCCGAGAGAATCAGCCCCAGCATTTT. The full variable domain, with the rest looked up from reference TRBV7-9 and TRBJ1-5, is DTGVSQNPRHKITKRGQNVTFRCDPISEHNRLYWYRQTLGQGPEFLTYFQNEAQLEKSRLLSDRFSAERPKGSFSTLEIQRTEQGDSAMYLCASSFLDTRENQPQHFGDGTRLSIL.

CDR3 DNA sequence: TGTGCCAGCGGGTCAGGTCAGCCCCAGCATTTT. Translated: CASGSGQPQHF. The chain combines TRBV2 with TRBJ1-5; no reliable D call. V lost 8 bases, J lost 6 bases, and 8 bases lay in between. From germline, CDR1 is SNHLY and CDR2 FYNNEI. This CDR3 comprises 11 residues. The complete variable domain, with remaining parts taken from reference TRBV2 and TRBJ1-5, reads EPEVTQTPSHQVTQMGQEVILRCVPISNHLYFYWYRQILGQKVEFLVSFYNNEISEKSEIFDDQFSVERPDGSNFTLKIRSTKLEDSAMYFCASGSGQPQHFGDGTRLSIL.

The table lists this clonotype with many counts. The chain couples TRBV2 to TRBJ2-2; D unresolved. The germline V gene has CDR1 SNHLY and CDR2 FYNNEI. The CDR3 is 14 residues long. The ends were cut back, 6 bases at V and 1 base at J, with 9 bases in the middle. Here the CDR3 DNA reads TGTGCCAGCAGGGGCAGGTTGAACACCGGGGAGCTGTTTTTT. Its protein is CASRGRLNTGELFF.

The rearrangement links TRBV7-8 to TRBJ2-7, with D possibly being TRBD2 (6 bases). Deletions cut 4 bases from V and 4 bases from J, with 14 bases between. The germline V gene has CDR1 SGHVS and CDR2 FQNEAQ. CDR3 size: 14 residues. The CDR3 DNA sequence: TGTGCCAGCAGCTGGAGAGTGGGGGGTTACGAGCAGTACTTC. It yields the protein CASSWRVGGYEQYF.